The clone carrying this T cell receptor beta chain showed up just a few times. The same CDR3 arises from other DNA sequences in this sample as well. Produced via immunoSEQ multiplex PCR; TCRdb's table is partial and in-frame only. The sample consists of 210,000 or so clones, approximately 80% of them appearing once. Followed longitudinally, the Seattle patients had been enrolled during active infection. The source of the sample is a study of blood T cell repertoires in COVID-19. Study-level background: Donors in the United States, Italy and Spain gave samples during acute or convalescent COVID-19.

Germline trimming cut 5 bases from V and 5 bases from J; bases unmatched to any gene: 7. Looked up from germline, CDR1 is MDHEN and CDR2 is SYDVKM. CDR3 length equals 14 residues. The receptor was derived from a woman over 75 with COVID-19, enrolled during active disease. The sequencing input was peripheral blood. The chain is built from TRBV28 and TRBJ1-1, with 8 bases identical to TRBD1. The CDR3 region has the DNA TGTGCCAGCAGTCCCGGACAGGGTGGTACTGAAGCTTTCTTT. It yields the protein CASSPGQGGTEAFF.